This record concerns one T cell receptor (beta chain) sequence. The entry originates in a study of cytotoxic CD8 clonotypes in ibrutinib-treated CLL. Some clones are missing from TCRdb's copy, which holds only in-frame ones; the method was immunoSEQ multiplex PCR. In the table there are tens of thousands of clones, 49% of which are singletons. Germline CDR1 is SQVTM and CDR2 is ANQGSEA. CDR3 length: 11 residues. Trimming left V 7 bases short and J 6 bases short, with 13 bases between. The chain joins TRBV29-1 to TRBJ2-7; perhaps TRBD2 as D (5 bases). The TCR comes from a human donor with chronic lymphocytic leukemia. The sample was PBMCs, taken before ibrutinib treatment. The CDR3 coding sequence is TGCAGCGCCCTGATCGGGGTCGAGCAGTACTTC. Amino acid sequence: CSALIGVEQYF.